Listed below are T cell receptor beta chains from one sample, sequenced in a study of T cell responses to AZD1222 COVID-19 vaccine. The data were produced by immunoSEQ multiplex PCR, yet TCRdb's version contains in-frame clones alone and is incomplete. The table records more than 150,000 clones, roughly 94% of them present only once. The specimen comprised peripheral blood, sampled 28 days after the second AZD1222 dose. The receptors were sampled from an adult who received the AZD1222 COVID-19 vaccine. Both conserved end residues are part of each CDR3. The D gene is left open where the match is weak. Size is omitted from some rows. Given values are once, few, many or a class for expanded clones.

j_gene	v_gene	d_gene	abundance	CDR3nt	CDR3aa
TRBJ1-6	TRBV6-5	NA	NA	TGTGCCAGCAGTTATCAGGATAATTCACCCCTCCACTTT	CASSYQDNSPLHF
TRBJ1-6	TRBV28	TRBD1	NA	TGTGCCAGCAGTTCGCAGGGGGCTAGTACACCCCTCCACTTT	CASSSQGASTPLHF
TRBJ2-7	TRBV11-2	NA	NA	TGTGCCAGCAGCTTAAGCCAGGTCCACGAGCAGTACTTC	CASSLSQVHEQYF
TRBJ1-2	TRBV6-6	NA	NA	TGTGCCAGCAGTTACTCGACTACGGTTTATGGCTACACCTTC	CASSYSTTVYGYTF
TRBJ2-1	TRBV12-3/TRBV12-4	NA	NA	TGTGCCAGCAGTTTTTGGGGAGTGAATGAGCAGTTCTTC	CASSFWGVNEQFF
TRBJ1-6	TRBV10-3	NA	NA	TGTGCCATCAGTGAGCTGGGGGCAGGTAATTCACCCCTCCACTTT	CAISELGAGNSPLHF
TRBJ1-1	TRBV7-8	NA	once	TGTGCCAGCAGCTCCCGAGACAGGCTATACACTGAAGCTTTCTTT	CASSSRDRLYTEAFF
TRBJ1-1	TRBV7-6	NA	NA	TGTGCCAGCAGCCTTCTAGACAGGATGAACACTGAAGCTTTCTTT	CASSLLDRMNTEAFF
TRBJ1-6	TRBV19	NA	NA	TGTGCCAGTACCTCCCAAGGTGGGAGCTCCTATAATTCACCCCTCCACTTT	CASTSQGGSSYNSPLHF
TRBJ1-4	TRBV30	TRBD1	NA	TGTGCCTGGAGTTTGACAGGGACCCTCCGTGAAAAACTGTTTTTT	CAWSLTGTLREKLFF
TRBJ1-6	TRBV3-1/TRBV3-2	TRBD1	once	TGTGCCAGCAGCCATATTACAGGGGGAAATTCACCCCTCCACTTT	CASSHITGGNSPLHF
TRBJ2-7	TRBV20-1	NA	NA	TGCAGTGCCGGGGGCAACGAGCAGTACTTC	CSAGGNEQYF
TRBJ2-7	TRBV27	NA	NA	TGTGCCAGCAGTCCGCAGGGATTTAAGTCCTACGAGCAGTACTTC	CASSPQGFKSYEQYF
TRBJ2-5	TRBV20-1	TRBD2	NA	TGCAGTGCTAGTATAGCGGGGCGGTGGTATCAAGAGACCCAGTACTTC	CSASIAGRWYQETQYF
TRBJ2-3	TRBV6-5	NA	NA	TGTGCCAGCAGGGCCGGGACTCTTAGCACAGATACGCAGTATTTT	CASRAGTLSTDTQYF
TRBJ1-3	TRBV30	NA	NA	TGTGCCTGGGGGATCGTGCCCGGAAACACCATATATTTT	CAWGIVPGNTIYF
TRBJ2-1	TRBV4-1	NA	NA	TGCGCCAGCAGCCCGTCTGTTTCCTACAATGAGCAGTTCTTC	CASSPSVSYNEQFF
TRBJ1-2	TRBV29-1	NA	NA	TGCAGCGTTCAAGACGGAGTTCCTAACTATGGCTACACCTTC	CSVQDGVPNYGYTF
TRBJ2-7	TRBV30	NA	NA	TGTGCCTCTGCCGGGGCCTACGAGCAGTACTTC	CASAGAYEQYF
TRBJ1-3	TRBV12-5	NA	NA	TGTGCTAGTGGTTTGGAAAGGTTGTCTGGAAACACCATATATTTT	CASGLERLSGNTIYF
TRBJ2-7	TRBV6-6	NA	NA	TGTGCCAGCAGTTACCAACAGGTCTACGAGCAGTACTTC	CASSYQQVYEQYF
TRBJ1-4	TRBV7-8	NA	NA	TGTGCCAGCAGCTTATATGGTAACAGGTGGTCTGAAAAACTGTTTTTT	CASSLYGNRWSEKLFF
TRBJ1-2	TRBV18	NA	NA	TGTGCCAGCTCACCACCGAACTATGGCTACACCTTC	CASSPPNYGYTF